This T cell receptor (beta chain) was recovered during a study of type 1 and type 2 diabetes patients. The CDR3 length is 16 residues. With 5 bases clipped from V and 5 bases from J, the junction kept 10 bases outside the gene matches. Germline CDR1 reads SGHTA; CDR2 reads FQGNSA. Study outcomes and limitations: Groups were not age- or gender-matched, which may bias interpretation.

On this clonotype: Its antigen is still unknown.

Amplification started from genomic DNA. The TCR beta CDR3 region was amplified using 30 forward and 13 reverse primers. TCRdb fed the multiplex PCR reads into MiXCR, producing one record per CDR3 protein. This table holds about 290,000 distinct CDR3 sequences, roughly 44% found once. The material sequenced was peripheral blood mononuclear cells (PBMCs). J is TRBJ2-3 and V is TRBV7-2; 10 bases agree with TRBD2. The source is a man younger than 35 with type 2 diabetes. CDR3 nucleotides: TGTGCCAGCAGCGTTACTAGCGGGATTCCCGGAGATACGCAGTATTTT. Amino acids: CASSVTSGIPGDTQYF.